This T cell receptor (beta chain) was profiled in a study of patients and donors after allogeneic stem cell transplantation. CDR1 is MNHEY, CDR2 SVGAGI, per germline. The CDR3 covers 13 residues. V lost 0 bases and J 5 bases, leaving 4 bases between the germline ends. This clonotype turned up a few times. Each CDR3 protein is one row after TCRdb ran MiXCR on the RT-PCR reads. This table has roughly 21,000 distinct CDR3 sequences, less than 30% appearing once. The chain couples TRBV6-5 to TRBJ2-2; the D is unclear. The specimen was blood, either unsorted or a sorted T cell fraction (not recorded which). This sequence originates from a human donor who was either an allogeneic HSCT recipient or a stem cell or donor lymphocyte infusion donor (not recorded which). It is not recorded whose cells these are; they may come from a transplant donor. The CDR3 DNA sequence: TGTGCCAGCAGTTACTCTCGGACCGGGGAGCTGTTTTTT. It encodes CASSYSRTGELFF.